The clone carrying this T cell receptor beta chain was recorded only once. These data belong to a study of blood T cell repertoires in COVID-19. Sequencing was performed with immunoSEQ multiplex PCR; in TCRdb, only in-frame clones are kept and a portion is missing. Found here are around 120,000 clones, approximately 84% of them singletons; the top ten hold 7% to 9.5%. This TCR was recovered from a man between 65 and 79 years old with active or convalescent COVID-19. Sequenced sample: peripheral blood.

The CDR3 region is CASSPLLRGGYTDTQYF. The CDR3 DNA follows: TGTGCCAGCAGTCCCCTATTGCGGGGGGGATACACAGATACGCAGTATTTT. The J gene is TRBJ2-3, the V gene TRBV6-2 or TRBV6-3; 9 bases line up with TRBD2. The CDR3 has 17 residues. In germline, CDR1 is MNHEY, CDR2 SVGEGT. Trimming at V came to 5 bases and at J to 2 bases, leaving 11 bases not matched to a gene.